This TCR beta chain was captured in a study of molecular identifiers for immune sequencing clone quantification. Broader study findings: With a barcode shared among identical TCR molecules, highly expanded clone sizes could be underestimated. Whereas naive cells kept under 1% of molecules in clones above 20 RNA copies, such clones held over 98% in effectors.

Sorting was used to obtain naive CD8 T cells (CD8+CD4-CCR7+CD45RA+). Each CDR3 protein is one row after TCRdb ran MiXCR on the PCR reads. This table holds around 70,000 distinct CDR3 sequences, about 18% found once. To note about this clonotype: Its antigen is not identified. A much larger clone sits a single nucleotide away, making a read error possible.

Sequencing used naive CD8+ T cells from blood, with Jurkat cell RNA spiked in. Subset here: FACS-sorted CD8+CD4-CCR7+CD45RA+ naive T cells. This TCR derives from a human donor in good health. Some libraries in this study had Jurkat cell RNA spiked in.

The CDR3 coding sequence is TGCAGTGCTAGAGTCCCCGGGACAAGTGAAGAACTGTTTTTT. Protein: CSARVPGTSEELFF. The V gene is TRBV20-1, the J gene TRBJ1-4; the D gene is possibly TRBD1 (6 bases). The CDR3 has 14 residues. Per germline, CDR1 DFQATT and CDR2 SNEGSKA (reference sequence).